One sample yielded the 5 T cell receptor beta chains listed below, sequenced in a study of CD8 T cells in ankylosing spondylitis. TCRdb re-called the 5' RACE reads through MiXCR, storing one row per CDR3 protein. This sample has 30,000 to 35,000 distinct CDR3 sequences, with about 31% found just once. Sequences were obtained from synovial fluid, either unsorted or a sorted T cell fraction (not recorded which). The receptors originated from a male donor with ankylosing spondylitis.

A few counts support this clonotype. The gene calls are TRBV4-1 and TRBJ1-6; 9 nucleotides line up with TRBD1. The CDR3 is made up of 18 amino acids. Unmatched junction bases numbered 10, after V lost 4 bases and J lost 3 bases. CDR1 and CDR2 (germline): MGHRA, YSYEKL. CDR3 in DNA: TGCGCCAGCAGCCCCCTCCACCGGGACAGGGTCTATAATTCACCCCTCCACTTT. This sequence encodes CASSPLHRDRVYNSPLHF.

V and J are TRBV10-3 and TRBJ2-2, with 8 bases fitting TRBD2. J was trimmed by 1 base and V by 6 bases; bases with no gene match: 4. The CDR3 covers 15 residues. The germline V gene encodes CDR1 ENHRY and CDR2 SYGVKD. The CDR3 spells CAIRDSGENTGELFF. CDR3 DNA: TGTGCCATCAGGGATAGCGGGGAGAACACCGGGGAGCTGTTTTTT.

This rearrangement joins TRBV20-1 to TRBJ1-1; D may be TRBD1 (5 bases). The CDR3 loop spans 12 amino acids. Germline V CDR1 and CDR2: DFQATT, SNEGSKA (reference sequence). With 1 base removed from V and 3 bases from J, the gap between germline ends came to 6 bases. Here the CDR3 reads CSARVRDTEAFF. CDR3 in DNA: TGCAGTGCTAGAGTCAGGGACACTGAAGCTTTCTTT.

This clonotype has a handful of counts. The chain recombines TRBV29-1 with TRBJ2-1; 9 bases map to TRBD2. V trimming: 6 bases; J trimming: 8 bases; junction bases outside the gene matches: 11. Germline V gives CDR1 SQVTM, CDR2 ANQGSEA. This CDR3 has 14 amino acids. CDR3 nucleotides: TGCAGCGTAGTCGGACTAGCGCCTGGGGATGAGCAGTTCTTC. Its translation is CSVVGLAPGDEQFF.

This clonotype came up a few times. V is TRBV7-9 and J is TRBJ2-2, with 13 bases aligning to TRBD2. V lost 1 base to trimming and J lost 5 bases; unmatched junction nucleotides: 10. The germline V gene encodes CDR1 SEHNR and CDR2 FQNEAQ (reference sequence). The CDR3 runs to 19 residues. CDR3 DNA sequence: TGTGCCAGCAGCTTAGAGGGACTAGCGGGACTGGTGAATACCGGGGAGCTGTTTTTT. It yields the protein CASSLEGLAGLVNTGELFF.